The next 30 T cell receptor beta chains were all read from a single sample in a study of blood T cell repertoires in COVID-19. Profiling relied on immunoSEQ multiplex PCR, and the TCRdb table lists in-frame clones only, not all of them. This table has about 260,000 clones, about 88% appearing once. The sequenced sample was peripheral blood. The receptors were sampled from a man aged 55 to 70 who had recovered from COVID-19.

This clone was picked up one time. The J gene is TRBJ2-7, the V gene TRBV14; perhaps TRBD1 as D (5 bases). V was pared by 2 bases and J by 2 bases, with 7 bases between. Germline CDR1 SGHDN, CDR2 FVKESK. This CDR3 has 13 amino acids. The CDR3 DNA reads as TGTGCCAGCAGCCAACAGGGCCCCTACGAGCAGTACTTC. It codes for CASSQQGPYEQYF.

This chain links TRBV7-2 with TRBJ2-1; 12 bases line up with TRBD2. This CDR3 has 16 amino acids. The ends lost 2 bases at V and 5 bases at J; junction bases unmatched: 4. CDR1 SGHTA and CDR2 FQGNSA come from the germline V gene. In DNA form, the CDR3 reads TGTGCCAGCAGCTTAAGACTAGCGGGGGCAGACAATGAGCAGTTCTTC. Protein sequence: CASSLRLAGADNEQFF.

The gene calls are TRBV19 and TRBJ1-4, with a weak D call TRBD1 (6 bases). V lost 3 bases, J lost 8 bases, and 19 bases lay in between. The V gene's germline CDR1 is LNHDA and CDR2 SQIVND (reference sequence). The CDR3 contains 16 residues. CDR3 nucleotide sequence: TGTGCCAGTAGTATGTGGGTGACAGGCCTCGGGGAAAAACTGTTTTTT. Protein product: CASSMWVTGLGEKLFF.

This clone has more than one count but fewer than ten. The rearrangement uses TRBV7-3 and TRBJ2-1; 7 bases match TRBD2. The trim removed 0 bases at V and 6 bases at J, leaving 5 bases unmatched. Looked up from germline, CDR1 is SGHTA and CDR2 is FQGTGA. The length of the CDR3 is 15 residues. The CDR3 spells CASSLTLAVFNEQFF. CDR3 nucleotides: TGTGCCAGCAGCTTAACTCTAGCGGTCTTCAATGAGCAGTTCTTC.

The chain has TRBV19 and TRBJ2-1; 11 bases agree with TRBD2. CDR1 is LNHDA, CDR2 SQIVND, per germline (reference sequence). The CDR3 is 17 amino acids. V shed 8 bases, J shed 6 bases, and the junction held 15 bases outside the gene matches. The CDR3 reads CASSIARGLADVNEQFF. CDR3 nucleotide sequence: TGTGCCAGTTCAATAGCTAGGGGACTAGCGGATGTCAATGAGCAGTTCTTC.

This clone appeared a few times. CDR3 residues: CASRGLAVPYEQYF. The CDR3 coding sequence is TGTGCCAGCAGGGGACTAGCGGTGCCCTACGAGCAGTACTTC. The chain has TRBV2 and TRBJ2-7; 11 nucleotides match TRBD2. Germline assignment: CDR1 SNHLY and CDR2 FYNNEI. This CDR3 has 14 residues. V shed 6 bases, J shed 2 bases, and the junction held 3 bases outside the gene matches.

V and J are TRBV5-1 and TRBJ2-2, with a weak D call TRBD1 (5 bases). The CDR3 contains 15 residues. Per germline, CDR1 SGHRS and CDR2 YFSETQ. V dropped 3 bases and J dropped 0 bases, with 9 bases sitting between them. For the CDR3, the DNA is TGCGCCAGCAGCTATGACAGAGCGAACACCGGGGAGCTGTTTTTT. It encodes CASSYDRANTGELFF.

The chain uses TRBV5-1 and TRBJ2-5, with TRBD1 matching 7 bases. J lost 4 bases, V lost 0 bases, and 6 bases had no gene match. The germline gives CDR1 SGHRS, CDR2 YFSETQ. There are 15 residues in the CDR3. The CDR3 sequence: CASSLGTGWAETQYF. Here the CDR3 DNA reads TGCGCCAGCAGCTTGGGGACAGGTTGGGCAGAGACCCAGTACTTC.

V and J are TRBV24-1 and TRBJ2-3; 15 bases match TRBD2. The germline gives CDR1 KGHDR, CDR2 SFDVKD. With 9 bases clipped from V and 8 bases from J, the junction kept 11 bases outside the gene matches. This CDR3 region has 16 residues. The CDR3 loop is CATSRTSGGASVTQYF. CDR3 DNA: TGTGCCACCTCGAGGACTAGCGGGGGGGCCTCAGTTACGCAGTATTTT.

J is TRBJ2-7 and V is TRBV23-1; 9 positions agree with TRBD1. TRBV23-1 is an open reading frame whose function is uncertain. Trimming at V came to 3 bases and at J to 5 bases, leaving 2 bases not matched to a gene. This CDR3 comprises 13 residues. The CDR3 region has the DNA TGCGCCAGCAGTCACGACAGGGGGGACGAGCAGTACTTC. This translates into CASSHDRGDEQYF.

The chain's CDR3 is CASSQAQGRLGNEQFF. The CDR3 DNA follows: TGTGCCAGCAGCCAAGCGCAGGGTAGGTTGGGCAATGAGCAGTTCTTC. This chain links TRBV4-2 with TRBJ2-1, with TRBD1 as a possible D gene (5 bases). This CDR3 contains 16 residues. In germline, CDR1 is LGHNA, CDR2 YNFKEQ. V lost 1 base, J lost 6 bases, and 16 bases lay in between.

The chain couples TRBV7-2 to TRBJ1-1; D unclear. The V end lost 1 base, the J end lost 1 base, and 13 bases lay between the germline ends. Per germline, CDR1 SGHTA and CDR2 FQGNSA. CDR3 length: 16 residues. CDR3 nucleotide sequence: TGTGCCAGCAGCTTAGGTCCCTCTCGGTCGAACACTGAAGCTTTCTTT. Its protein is CASSLGPSRSNTEAFF.

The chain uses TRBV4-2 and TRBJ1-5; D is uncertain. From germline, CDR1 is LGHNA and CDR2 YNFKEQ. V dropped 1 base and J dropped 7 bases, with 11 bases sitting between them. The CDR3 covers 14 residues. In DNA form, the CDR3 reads TGTGCCAGCAGCCAAGCCATTGAACGGCAGCCCCAGCATTTT. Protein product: CASSQAIERQPQHF.

CDR3 sequence: CSVEGATTGNTIYF. The CDR3 nucleotides read TGCAGCGTTGAGGGCGCGACAACTGGAAACACCATATATTTT. The chain is built from TRBV29-1 and TRBJ1-3; D ambiguous. The CDR3 is 14 amino acids. Germline V gene data show CDR1 as SQVTM and CDR2 as ANQGSEA. Trimming pared 3 bases from V and 2 bases from J, leaving 11 bases between.

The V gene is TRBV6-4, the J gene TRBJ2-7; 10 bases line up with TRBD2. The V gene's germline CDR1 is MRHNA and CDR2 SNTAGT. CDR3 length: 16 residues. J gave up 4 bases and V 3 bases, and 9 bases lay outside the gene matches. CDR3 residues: CASSDPSSGGAYEQYF. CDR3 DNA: TGTGCCAGCAGTGATCCCTCAAGCGGGGGGGCTTACGAGCAGTACTTC.

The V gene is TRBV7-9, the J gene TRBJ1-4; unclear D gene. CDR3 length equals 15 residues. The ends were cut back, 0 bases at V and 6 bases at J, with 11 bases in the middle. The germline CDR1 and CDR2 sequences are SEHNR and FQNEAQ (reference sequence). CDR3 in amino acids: CASSLASVLYEKLFF. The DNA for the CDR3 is TGTGCCAGCAGCTTAGCGAGCGTACTTTATGAAAAACTGTTTTTT.

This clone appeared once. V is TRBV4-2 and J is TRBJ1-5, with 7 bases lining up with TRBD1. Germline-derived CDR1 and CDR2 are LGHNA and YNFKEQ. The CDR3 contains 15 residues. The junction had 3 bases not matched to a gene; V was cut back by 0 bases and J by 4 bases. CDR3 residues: CASSQEGTVNQPQHF. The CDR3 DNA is TGTGCCAGCAGCCAAGAAGGGACAGTTAATCAGCCCCAGCATTTT.

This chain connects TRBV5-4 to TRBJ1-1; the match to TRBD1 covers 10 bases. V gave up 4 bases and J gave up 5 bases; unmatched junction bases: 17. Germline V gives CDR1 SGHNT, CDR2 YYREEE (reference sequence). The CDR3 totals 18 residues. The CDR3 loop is CASSPGVGQGVMRTEAFF. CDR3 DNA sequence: TGTGCCAGCAGCCCGGGGGTTGGACAGGGGGTCATGAGAACTGAAGCTTTCTTT.

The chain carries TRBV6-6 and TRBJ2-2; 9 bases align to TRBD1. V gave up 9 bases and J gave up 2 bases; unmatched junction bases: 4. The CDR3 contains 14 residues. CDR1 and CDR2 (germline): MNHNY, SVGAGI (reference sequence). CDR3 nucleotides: TGTGCCAGTCACAGGGGGCCCAACACCGGGGAGCTGTTTTTT. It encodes CASHRGPNTGELFF.

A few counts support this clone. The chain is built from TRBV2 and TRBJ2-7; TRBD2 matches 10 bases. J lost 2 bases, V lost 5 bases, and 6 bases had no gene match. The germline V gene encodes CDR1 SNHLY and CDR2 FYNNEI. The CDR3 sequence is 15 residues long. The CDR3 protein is CASSPRTSGTYEQYF. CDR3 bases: TGTGCCAGCAGTCCCCGGACTAGCGGAACCTACGAGCAGTACTTC.

This CDR3 reads CASSQAEGREQYF. CDR3 DNA sequence: TGTGCCAGCAGCCAAGCGGAGGGTAGAGAGCAGTACTTC. The rearrangement links TRBV3-1 (or the pseudogene TRBV3-2) to TRBJ2-7, with a possible D match to TRBD2 (6 bases). The CDR3 spans 13 residues. Trimming took 1 base from V and 7 from J, leaving 11 bases between them. Germline CDR1 reads LGHDT; CDR2 reads YNNKEL (reference sequence).

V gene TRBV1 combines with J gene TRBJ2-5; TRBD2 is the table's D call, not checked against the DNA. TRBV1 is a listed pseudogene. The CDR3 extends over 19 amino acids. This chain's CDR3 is CTSSPRWGTSGGRQETQYF. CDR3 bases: TGCACCAGCAGCCCACGGTGGGGGACTAGCGGGGGCCGCCAAGAGACCCAGTACTTC.

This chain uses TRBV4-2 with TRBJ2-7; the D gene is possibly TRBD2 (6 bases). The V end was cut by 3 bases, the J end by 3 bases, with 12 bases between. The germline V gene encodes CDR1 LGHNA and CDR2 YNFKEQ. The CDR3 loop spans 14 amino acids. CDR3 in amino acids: CASSQTWGGYEQYF. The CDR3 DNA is TGTGCCAGCAGCCAGACCTGGGGAGGCTACGAGCAGTACTTC.

CDR3 region: CASSHGDRVNGNTIYF. CDR3 coding DNA: TGTGCCAGCAGCCATGGGGACAGGGTAAACGGAAACACCATATATTTT. The chain uses TRBV3-1 (or the pseudogene TRBV3-2) and TRBJ1-3, with 9 bases lining up with TRBD1. V lost 3 bases and J lost 4; bases outside the gene matches: 7. Germline V gene sequence: CDR1 LGHDT, CDR2 YNNKEL (reference sequence). This CDR3 has 16 amino acids.

The CDR3 protein is CASSPMTGSRDTQYF. CDR3 nucleotides: TGTGCCAGCAGTCCCATGACAGGGAGTCGGGATACGCAGTATTTT. The chain carries TRBV6-6 and TRBJ2-3; 7 bases map to TRBD1. From germline, CDR1 is MNHNY and CDR2 SVGAGI (reference sequence). The ends lost 5 bases at V and 6 bases at J; junction bases unmatched: 11. The CDR3 length is 15 residues.

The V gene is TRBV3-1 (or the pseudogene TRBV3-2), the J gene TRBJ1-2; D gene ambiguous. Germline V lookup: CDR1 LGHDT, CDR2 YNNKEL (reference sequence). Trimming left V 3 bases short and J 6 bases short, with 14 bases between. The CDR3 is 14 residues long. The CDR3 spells CASSHTPSGNGYTF. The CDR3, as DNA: TGTGCCAGCAGCCACACCCCTAGCGGGAATGGCTACACCTTC.

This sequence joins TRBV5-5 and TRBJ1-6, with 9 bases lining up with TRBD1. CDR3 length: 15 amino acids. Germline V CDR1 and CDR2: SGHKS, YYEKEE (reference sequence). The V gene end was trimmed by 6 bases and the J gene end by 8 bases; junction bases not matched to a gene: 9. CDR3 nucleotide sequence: TGTGCCAGCACTGTGAGGGACAGGGTCTATTCACCCCTCCACTTT. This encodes CASTVRDRVYSPLHF.

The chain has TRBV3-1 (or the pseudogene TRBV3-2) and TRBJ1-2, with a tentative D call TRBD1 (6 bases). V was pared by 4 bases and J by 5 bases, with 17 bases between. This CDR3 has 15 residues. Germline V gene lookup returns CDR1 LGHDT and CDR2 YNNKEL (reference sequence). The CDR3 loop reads CASSRLGGIGYGYTF. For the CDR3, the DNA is TGTGCCAGCAGCCGGCTAGGGGGAATCGGGTATGGCTACACCTTC.

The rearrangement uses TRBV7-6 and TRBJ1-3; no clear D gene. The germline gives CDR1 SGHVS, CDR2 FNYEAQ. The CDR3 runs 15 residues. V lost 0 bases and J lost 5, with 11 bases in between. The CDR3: CASSLAGGGRNTIYF. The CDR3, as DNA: TGTGCCAGCAGCTTAGCTGGAGGTGGTCGAAACACCATATATTTT.

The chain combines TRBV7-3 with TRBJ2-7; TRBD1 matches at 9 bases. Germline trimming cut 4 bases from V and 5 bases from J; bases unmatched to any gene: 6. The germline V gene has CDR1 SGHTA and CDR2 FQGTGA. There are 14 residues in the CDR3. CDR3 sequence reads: CASSSTGGSDEQYF. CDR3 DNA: TGTGCCAGCAGCTCCACAGGGGGCAGCGACGAGCAGTACTTC. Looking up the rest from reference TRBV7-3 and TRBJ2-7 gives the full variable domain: GAGVSQTPSNKVTEKGKYVELRCDPISGHTALYWYRQSLGQGPEFLIYFQGTGAADDSGLPNDRFFAVRPEGSVSTLKIQRTERGDSAVYLCASSSTGGSDEQYFGPGTRLTVT.